The 12 T cell receptor beta chains in this list originate from one sample, sequenced in a study of CD8 T cells in Susac syndrome (dated by TCRdb to between 2019 and 2020). The protocol used for the library was the immunoSEQ multiplex PCR assay. RNA was extracted using the RNeasy kit, and roughly 0.5 to 1 microgram was reverse transcribed with random hexamers. TCRdb ran its own pipeline on the public reads, namely fastp trimming at Q25 and MiXCR clone calling, and kept in-frame beta chains. One record per CDR3 amino acid sequence lists the most common genes and DNA. Across this sample there are 75,000 to 95,000 distinct CDR3 sequences, with 91% seen only once. The ten largest clonotypes hold around 0.5% of the sample. Sequencing was done on a sample of CD8+ T cells from PBMCs. Receptors were obtained from a human donor with multiple sclerosis.

This chain connects TRBV20-1 to TRBJ2-1; 9 bases line up with TRBD2. The V gene end was trimmed by 4 bases and the J gene end by 4 bases; junction bases not matched to a gene: 14. CDR3 length: 17 residues. Germline assignment: CDR1 DFQATT and CDR2 SNEGSKA (reference sequence). CDR3 in amino acids: CSAIIPRGAGGYNEQFF. The CDR3 nucleotides are TGCAGTGCTATCATCCCGAGGGGGGCGGGAGGGTACAATGAGCAGTTCTTC.

The chain carries TRBV19 and TRBJ2-7; no clear D gene. The CDR3 spans 14 residues. The germline V and J ends were trimmed by 1 base and 2 bases, with 9 bases remaining between them. The V gene's germline CDR1 is LNHDA and CDR2 SQIVND (reference sequence). The chain's CDR3 is CASSIVDGAYEQYF. The CDR3 DNA sequence: TGTGCCAGTAGTATAGTGGACGGTGCCTACGAGCAGTACTTC.

This clonotype was counted once. The chain has TRBV18 and TRBJ2-7; D might be TRBD1 (6 bases). The CDR3 is made up of 14 amino acids. The V end lost 2 bases, the J end lost 3 bases, and 11 bases lay between the germline ends. Germline CDR1 and CDR2: KGHSH and LQKENI. The CDR3 sequence is CASSPNRVIYEQYF. The CDR3 DNA is TGTGCCAGCTCACCAAACAGGGTAATCTACGAGCAGTACTTC. The variable domain in full, completed from reference TRBV18 and TRBJ2-7, reads NAGVMQNPRHLVRRRGQEARLRCSPMKGHSHVYWYRQLPEEGLKFMVYLQKENIIDESGMPKERFSAEFPKEGPSILRIQQVVRGDSAAYFCASSPNRVIYEQYFGPGTRLTVT.

This clonotype was counted between two and nine times. The chain links TRBV18 to TRBJ2-7, with a weak D call TRBD1 (5 bases). The ends were cut back, 3 bases at V and 1 base at J, with 7 bases in the middle. The CDR3 is 13 residues long. CDR1 and CDR2 (germline): KGHSH, LQKENI. The CDR3 loop reads CASSPGHSYEQYF. Written as DNA, the CDR3 is TGTGCCAGCTCACCCGGACATTCCTACGAGCAGTACTTC. Drawing the rest from reference TRBV18 and TRBJ2-7, the complete variable domain is NAGVMQNPRHLVRRRGQEARLRCSPMKGHSHVYWYRQLPEEGLKFMVYLQKENIIDESGMPKERFSAEFPKEGPSILRIQQVVRGDSAAYFCASSPGHSYEQYFGPGTRLTVT.

The rearrangement uses TRBV4-3 and TRBJ2-5; 11 bases are shared with TRBD2. With 3 bases clipped from V and 0 bases from J, the junction kept 0 bases outside the gene matches. CDR3 length equals 15 residues. In germline, CDR1 is LGHNA, CDR2 YSLEER. In nucleotides, the CDR3 is TGCGCCAGCAGCCAGGGACTAGCGGACCAAGAGACCCAGTACTTC. Amino acid sequence: CASSQGLADQETQYF.

CDR3 in DNA: TGTGCCAGCAGTTACCCGGGACTAGCGGGGAGTACACAGTTCTTC. It specifies CASSYPGLAGSTQFF. The J gene is TRBJ2-1, the V gene TRBV6-5, with 13 bases aligning to TRBD2. Germline CDR1 MNHEY, CDR2 SVGAGI. The trim removed 2 bases at V and 13 bases at J, leaving 8 bases unmatched. The length of the CDR3 is 15 residues.

V usage is TRBV27 and J usage is TRBJ2-7; TRBD1 matches 7 bases. V shed 0 bases and J 0 bases; nucleotides not matched to a gene: 2. The CDR3 is 15 amino acids. The germline V gene encodes CDR1 MNHEY and CDR2 SMNVEV (reference sequence). The CDR3 loop is CASSLSGDSSYEQYF. The CDR3 DNA reads as TGTGCCAGCAGTTTATCTGGGGACAGCTCCTACGAGCAGTACTTC.

The chain combines TRBV4-1 with TRBJ2-7; 9 bases align to TRBD1. V was pared by 0 bases and J by 5 bases, with 17 bases of the junction left unmatched. Germline CDR1 and CDR2: MGHRA and YSYEKL. This CDR3 has 19 amino acids. CDR3 nucleotides: TGCGCCAGCAGCCAAGACCAGTTCCGGGACAGGGCCCTCTCAGACGAGCAGTACTTC. The encoded protein is CASSQDQFRDRALSDEQYF.

This chain joins TRBV20-1 and TRBJ2-3, with TRBD2 matching over 9 bases. The CDR3 runs 14 residues. The V segment lost 6 bases and the J segment 2 bases; nucleotides outside the gene matches: 6. From germline, CDR1 is DFQATT and CDR2 SNEGSKA (reference sequence). The CDR3 spells CSAMREGHTDTQYF. The DNA for the CDR3 is TGCAGTGCGATGCGGGAGGGGCACACAGATACGCAGTATTTT.

The J gene is TRBJ1-5, the V gene TRBV19; TRBD1 agrees at 7 bases. The CDR3 runs to 14 residues. V shed 7 bases and J 5 bases; nucleotides not matched to a gene: 8. Germline V gene data show CDR1 as LNHDA and CDR2 as SQIVND (reference sequence). For the CDR3, the DNA is TGTGCCAGTACCGCGACAGGGACAGATCAGCCCCAGCATTTT. Translating it yields CASTATGTDQPQHF.

This clonotype has only one observation. V gene TRBV4-1 combines with J gene TRBJ2-2, with TRBD1 matching 9 bases. The CDR3 covers 18 residues. Germline V gene data show CDR1 as MGHRA and CDR2 as YSYEKL. Trimming cost V 3 bases and J 4 bases; bases outside gene matches: 12. CDR3 nucleotides: TGCGCCAGCAGCCATCCCAAGAGAGGACAGGGGAGCACCGGGGAGCTGTTTTTT. Amino acid sequence: CASSHPKRGQGSTGELFF.

The genes are TRBV2 and TRBJ1-1; 8 nucleotides line up with TRBD1. CDR1 and CDR2 from the germline V gene are SNHLY and FYNNEI. The CDR3 sequence is 16 residues long. Trimming cost V 6 bases and J 1 base; bases outside gene matches: 10. The CDR3 sequence: CASSPDRGVWNTEAFF. The CDR3 nucleotides are TGTGCCAGCAGCCCTGACAGGGGAGTTTGGAACACTGAAGCTTTCTTT. The complete variable domain, with remaining parts taken from reference TRBV2 and TRBJ1-1, reads EPEVTQTPSHQVTQMGQEVILRCVPISNHLYFYWYRQILGQKVEFLVSFYNNEISEKSEIFDDQFSVERPDGSNFTLKIRSTKLEDSAMYFCASSPDRGVWNTEAFFGQGTRLTVV.